What follows is one T cell receptor beta chain and its context. The sample originates from a study of blood T cell repertoires in COVID-19. Turning to the study itself: Some COVID-19 samples were acute and others convalescent; all came from the United States, Italy and Spain.

Source study methods: The assay estimated nucleated cells by amplifying reference gene primers. Sequencing used immunoSEQ multiplex PCR; TCRdb keeps in-frame clones, though not all of them. D and trimming come from the DNA, and the V and J calls and clone size come from that table. The sample has roughly 67,000 clones; 75% to 85% are singletons. This CDR3 has 16 amino acids. The germline V gene encodes CDR1 SQVTM and CDR2 ANQGSEA. Trimming cost V 7 bases and J 3 bases, with 25 bases left between them. The J gene is TRBJ2-7, the V gene TRBV29-1; TRBD2 is a possible D gene (6 bases). This clonotype originated in a man aged 45-65 years with acute or convalescent COVID-19. The sequencing sample was made of peripheral blood. The CDR3 DNA reads as TGCAGCGCCGTCGGGGGTTCCGCCGGGAGAGTCTACGAGCAGTACTTC. Translated, it gives CSAVGGSAGRVYEQYF.